This passage covers 27 T cell receptor beta chains from one sample sequenced in a study of cytomegalovirus exposure and HLA in healthy donors (dated 2017 in TCRdb). Libraries came from the immunoSEQ multiplex PCR assay. For the multiplex PCR, a mixture combining 60 forward primers for TCR Vbeta segments and 13 reverse primers for TCR Jbeta segments was used. Held by TCRdb, this immuneACCESS table contains in-frame sequences only and omits some clones. Under half of the omission traces to an unresolved V gene where checked; the cause of the rest is unknown. Counted in this sample were 150,000 to 200,000 clones; 70% to 80% of them appeared once. 14% of the sample is taken by the ten largest. The sample was PBMCs. The receptors originated from a woman in her twenties or thirties in good health and CMV-seropositive.

The CDR3 loop reads CASSLVTAAGEQYF. The CDR3 DNA follows: TGTGCCAGCAGCTTAGTGACAGCGGCGGGGGAGCAGTACTTC. The chain combines TRBV11-2 with TRBJ2-7, with D tentatively TRBD2 (6 bases). The CDR3 extends over 14 amino acids. Per the germline V gene, CDR1 is SGHAT and CDR2 is FQNNGV. With 1 base removed from V and 7 bases from J, the gap between germline ends came to 14 bases. The whole variable domain, filled in from reference TRBV11-2 and TRBJ2-7, reads EAGVAQSPRYKIIEKRQSVAFWCNPISGHATLYWYQQILGQGPKLLIQFQNNGVVDDSQLPKDRFSAERLKGVDSTLKIQPAKLEDSAVYLCASSLVTAAGEQYFGPGTRLTVT.

The chain couples TRBV11-1 to TRBJ1-1; possibly TRBD1 for D (6 bases). Trimming took 7 bases from V and 4 from J, leaving 13 bases between them. Germline CDR1 SGHAT, CDR2 FQDESV (reference sequence). The CDR3 contains 13 residues. The CDR3 DNA is TGTGCCAGCAAGGCCCAGGGGAGCACTGAAGCTTTCTTT. Its translation is CASKAQGSTEAFF. The full variable domain, with the rest looked up from reference TRBV11-1 and TRBJ1-1, is EAEVAQSPRYKITEKSQAVAFWCDPISGHATLYWYRQILGQGPELLVQFQDESVVDDSQLPKDRFSAERLKGVDSTLKIQPAELGDSAMYLCASKAQGSTEAFFGQGTRLTVV.

The chain has TRBV19 and TRBJ2-7, with TRBD1 matching over 9 bases. Germline V CDR1 and CDR2: LNHDA, SQIVND (reference sequence). The CDR3 covers 16 residues. V was clipped by 3 bases and J by 3 bases; unmatched bases: 9. The CDR3 DNA sequence: TGTGCCAGTAGTATGACCGGGACAGGGCATTACTACGAGCAGTACTTC. The encoded protein is CASSMTGTGHYYEQYF.

The rearrangement uses TRBV5-1 and TRBJ1-1; maybe TRBD1 (5 bases). The CDR3 extends over 17 amino acids. Germline loops: CDR1 SGHRS, CDR2 YFSETQ. The ends were cut back, 0 bases at V and 0 bases at J, with 15 bases in the middle. The DNA for the CDR3 is TGCGCCAGCAGCTTGGAGGGCGGGGCTCCATTGAACACTGAAGCTTTCTTT. Its translation: CASSLEGGAPLNTEAFF.

The J gene is TRBJ1-6, the V gene TRBV6-5, with D unclear. V was pared by 4 bases and J by 11 bases, with 15 bases between. Germline V gene lookup returns CDR1 MNHEY and CDR2 SVGAGI. The CDR3 runs 14 residues. In DNA form, the CDR3 reads TGTGCCAGCAGTTTCCAGCCCAGTGGGCCACCCCTCCACTTT. It is translated as CASSFQPSGPPLHF.

The V gene is TRBV15, the J gene TRBJ1-5, with TRBD1 matching over 8 bases. CDR3 length: 15 amino acids. From germline, CDR1 is LNHNV and CDR2 YYDKDF (reference sequence). Trimming cost V 3 bases and J 6 bases; bases outside gene matches: 7. CDR3 coding DNA: TGTGCCACCAGCAGGGCCTCAGGGGGCGGTCAGCCCCAGCATTTT. It encodes CATSRASGGGQPQHF.

This chain links TRBV6-1 with TRBJ1-2, with unresolved D. Trimming shortened V by 5 bases and J by 8 bases, and 18 bases separated the two germline ends. The CDR3 contains 14 residues. Germline values: CDR1 MNHNS, CDR2 SASEGT. CDR3 coding DNA: TGTGCCAGCAGTCTCGAGGTGCCTGAAGGAGGCTACACCTTC. Encoded protein: CASSLEVPEGGYTF.

V usage is TRBV4-1 and J usage is TRBJ2-2, with 14 bases matching TRBD2. From germline, CDR1 is MGHRA and CDR2 YSYEKL. J was trimmed by 0 bases and V by 1 base; bases with no gene match: 10. CDR3 length equals 21 residues. The CDR3 protein is CASSQGLRTSGGRANTGELFF. The CDR3 nucleotides are TGCGCCAGCAGCCAAGGGTTACGGACTAGCGGGGGGAGAGCGAACACCGGGGAGCTGTTTTTT.

V gene TRBV30 combines with J gene TRBJ1-1; 7 nucleotides line up with TRBD1. V was clipped by 3 bases and J by 2 bases; unmatched bases: 12. The CDR3 spans 16 residues. The V gene's germline CDR1 is GTSNPN and CDR2 SVGIG (reference sequence). CDR3 nucleotides: TGTGCCTGGAGGGGATTTGACAGGGTCGTTAACACTGAAGCTTTCTTT. This encodes CAWRGFDRVVNTEAFF.

This clone was detected once. The chain uses TRBV28 and TRBJ1-4; 10 nucleotides line up with TRBD1. Looked up from germline, CDR1 is MDHEN and CDR2 is SYDVKM. The CDR3 loop spans 14 amino acids. After removal of 5 bases from V and 4 bases from J, the junction contained 1 base not matched to a gene. The CDR3 spells CASSGTGVNEKLFF. As DNA, the CDR3 is TGTGCCAGCAGTGGGACAGGGGTTAATGAAAAACTGTTTTTT.

V is TRBV7-2 and J is TRBJ2-4; D may be TRBD1 (6 bases). The germline V and J ends were trimmed by 2 bases and 6 bases, with 11 bases remaining between them. CDR3 length: 14 amino acids. CDR1 and CDR2 (germline): SGHTA, FQGNSA. The CDR3 is CASSLLGGVNIQYF. Here the CDR3 DNA reads TGTGCCAGCAGCTTATTAGGGGGTGTAAACATTCAGTACTTC.

J is TRBJ2-5 and V is TRBV19; no firm D call. CDR3 size: 13 residues. V was trimmed by 8 bases and J by 0 bases, leaving 10 bases between them. CDR1 and CDR2 (germline): LNHDA, SQIVND (reference sequence). CDR3 nucleotide sequence: TGTGCCAGTGGTACCCCGTACCAAGAGACCCAGTACTTC. This encodes CASGTPYQETQYF. Looking up the rest from reference TRBV19 and TRBJ2-5 gives the full variable domain: DGGITQSPKYLFRKEGQNVTLSCEQNLNHDAMYWYRQDPGQGLRLIYYSQIVNDFQKGDIAEGYSVSREKKESFPLTVTSAQKNPTAFYLCASGTPYQETQYFGPGTRLLVL.

This rearrangement joins TRBV4-3 to TRBJ1-4; no firm D call. The CDR3 has 13 residues. Looked up from germline, CDR1 is LGHNA and CDR2 is YSLEER. Trimming left V 3 bases short and J 5 bases short, with 7 bases between. This CDR3 reads CASSHLANEKLFF. In DNA, the CDR3 is TGCGCCAGCAGCCATTTGGCAAATGAAAAACTGTTTTTT.

The gene calls are TRBV27 and TRBJ1-1; the match to TRBD1 covers 8 bases. The CDR3 runs to 18 residues. Unmatched junction bases numbered 15, after V lost 2 bases and J lost 4 bases. Per the germline V gene, CDR1 is MNHEY and CDR2 is SMNVEV (reference sequence). CDR3 loop: CASSLVGQGAGLGTEAFF. CDR3 in DNA: TGTGCCAGCAGTTTAGTAGGGCAGGGGGCAGGCCTAGGCACTGAAGCTTTCTTT.

This clone has a single count. The chain combines TRBV5-1 with TRBJ2-1, with D tentatively TRBD1 (6 bases). This CDR3 spans 15 amino acids. In germline, CDR1 is SGHRS, CDR2 YFSETQ. The germline V and J ends were trimmed by 0 bases and 5 bases, with 12 bases remaining between them. The CDR3 coding sequence is TGCGCCAGCAGCTTGGGTCTGGGGGCAGACAATGAGCAGTTCTTC. It encodes CASSLGLGADNEQFF.

The chain is built from TRBV7-9 and TRBJ2-3, with unresolved D. Germline V CDR1 and CDR2: SEHNR, FQNEAQ (reference sequence). The length of the CDR3 is 13 residues. V lost 7 bases to trimming and J lost 4 bases, with 12 bases between them. The CDR3 is CASIPPTADTQYF. The CDR3 coding sequence is TGTGCCAGCATCCCCCCAACAGCAGATACGCAGTATTTT.

The V call is TRBV30, the J call TRBJ1-1; D remains unclear. V lost 2 bases to trimming and J lost 4 bases, with 11 bases between them. The CDR3 contains 13 residues. Germline lookup yields CDR1 GTSNPN and CDR2 SVGIG (reference sequence). The CDR3 loop reads CAWSITSGTEAFF. CDR3 DNA sequence: TGTGCCTGGAGTATCACAAGTGGCACTGAAGCTTTCTTT.

This chain uses TRBV7-6 with TRBJ2-5; TRBD1 matches 7 bases. Germline values: CDR1 SGHVS, CDR2 FNYEAQ. Trimming removed 3 bases from V and 4 bases from J; junction bases left unmatched: 5. The CDR3 extends over 14 amino acids. In nucleotides, the CDR3 is TGTGCCAGCAGCTTCCAACGACAGGGAGAGACCCAGTACTTC. This gives the protein CASSFQRQGETQYF.

The chain combines TRBV7-9 with TRBJ2-7, with TRBD2 as a possible D gene (6 bases). V lost 4 bases and J lost 0, with 13 bases in between. Germline V CDR1 and CDR2: SEHNR, FQNEAQ (reference sequence). This CDR3 has 15 amino acids. In DNA form, the CDR3 reads TGTGCCAGCAGCTCAACTAGCTCCGGCTCCTACGAGCAGTACTTC. It is translated as CASSSTSSGSYEQYF.

This clone was seen once. This chain links TRBV7-3 with TRBJ2-3, with 11 bases lining up with TRBD2. Germline lookup yields CDR1 SGHTA and CDR2 FQGTGA. CDR3 size: 20 residues. The V segment lost 5 bases and the J segment 10 bases; nucleotides outside the gene matches: 26. The CDR3 protein is CASSANFNLAGGLFCDPQYF. CDR3 sequence (DNA): TGTGCCAGCAGCGCAAACTTTAATCTAGCGGGAGGATTATTCTGTGATCCGCAGTATTTT.

The chain is built from TRBV7-8 and TRBJ2-1; no firm D call. V lost 5 bases and J 4 bases, leaving 30 bases between the germline ends. This CDR3 spans 20 amino acids. Germline V lookup: CDR1 SGHVS, CDR2 FQNEAQ. Written as DNA, the CDR3 is TGTGCCAGCAGCCCCTCGTTGGTGAGCAGGCATAAACTGTTATACAATGAGCAGTTCTTC. Its protein product is CASSPSLVSRHKLLYNEQFF.

This clone appeared a few times. The genes are TRBV30 and TRBJ2-7; possibly TRBD2 for D (5 bases). The CDR3 contains 13 residues. V lost 1 base and J 3 bases, leaving 10 bases between the germline ends. Germline V gene data show CDR1 as GTSNPN and CDR2 as SVGIG (reference sequence). The CDR3 sequence: CAWSGDRGYEQYF. In nucleotides, the CDR3 is TGTGCCTGGAGTGGGGATCGGGGCTACGAGCAGTACTTC.

V and J are TRBV25-1 and TRBJ2-1, with TRBD2 matching 10 bases. This CDR3 contains 17 residues. Germline-derived CDR1 and CDR2 are MGHDK and SYGVNS. Losses at the gene ends were 8 bases for V and 6 bases for J; bases not matched to a gene: 16. The chain's CDR3 is CASPKRGGTSDGNEQFF. The CDR3 DNA reads as TGTGCCAGCCCCAAGCGGGGCGGGACTAGCGATGGCAATGAGCAGTTCTTC.

The chain joins TRBV4-3 to TRBJ2-3, with D possibly matching TRBD2 (6 bases). Germline-derived CDR1 and CDR2 are LGHNA and YSLEER. The CDR3 loop spans 14 amino acids. Deletions cut 4 bases from V and 1 base from J, with 9 bases between. CDR3 DNA sequence: TGCGCCAGCAGCCGACTAGGAGGCACAGATACGCAGTATTTT. Amino acid sequence: CASSRLGGTDTQYF.

The chain combines TRBV11-3 with TRBJ1-2; weak D call: TRBD1 (6 bases). V dropped 5 bases and J dropped 5 bases, with 18 bases sitting between them. The CDR3 extends over 15 amino acids. Germline CDR1 reads SGHNT; CDR2 reads YENEEA. The CDR3 DNA follows: TGTGCCAGCAGCGGGGGCGGCAGGACTGGGTATGGCTACACCTTC. The encoded protein is CASSGGGRTGYGYTF.

The chain combines TRBV5-1 with TRBJ1-1, with D possibly being TRBD1 (5 bases). The V gene's germline CDR1 is SGHRS and CDR2 YFSETQ. This CDR3 is 16 amino acids long. Trimming pared 1 base from V and 1 base from J, leaving 14 bases between. The CDR3 coding sequence is TGCGCCAGCAGCTTGATAGGGCCAGGACAGAACACTGAAGCTTTCTTT. Translated, it gives CASSLIGPGQNTEAFF.

This chain uses TRBV15 with TRBJ1-2; 7 bases line up with TRBD1. There are 15 residues in the CDR3. Trimming removed 1 base from V and 3 bases from J; junction bases left unmatched: 5. Germline V gene data show CDR1 as LNHNV and CDR2 as YYDKDF (reference sequence). The chain's CDR3 is CATSRAKQGYYGYTF. Written as DNA, the CDR3 is TGTGCCACCAGCAGAGCGAAACAGGGGTACTATGGCTACACCTTC.